This entry features one T cell receptor beta chain sequence. This specimen comes from a study of blood T cell repertoires in COVID-19. Overall study: COVID-19 samples collected from the United States, Italy and Spain covered acute and convalescent phases. T cells, B-cell-depleted T cells, or PBMCs supplied cDNA or gDNA.

V lost 7 bases to trimming and J lost 2 bases, with 17 bases between them. From germline, CDR1 is SGDLS and CDR2 YYNGEE. The CDR3 is 15 residues long. In the original analysis: Nucleated cell number was recorded as an estimate derived from reference gene primer amplification. Sequencing was performed with immunoSEQ multiplex PCR; in TCRdb, only in-frame clones are kept and a portion is missing. V, J and clone size are those of that table, while D and trimming were read from the DNA. Of roughly 290,000 clones in the sample, about 90% were seen once. The material sequenced was peripheral blood. The chain links TRBV9 to TRBJ2-3; D may be TRBD1 (6 bases). The TCR sequence derives from a woman between 50 and 59 years old who had recovered from COVID-19. CDR3 nucleotides: TGTGCCAGCTTTGTCCCAGACAGGCCCACAGATACGCAGTATTTT. This encodes CASFVPDRPTDTQYF.